A single sample is the source of the 2 T cell receptor beta chains below, sequenced in a study of cytomegalovirus exposure and HLA in healthy donors. The PCR was carried out with 60 Vbeta primers and 13 Jbeta primers. Using immunoSEQ multiplex PCR, the repertoire was profiled, and TCRdb retains in-frame clones only, with some absent. The sample holds tens of thousands of clones. The specimen was PBMCs. These receptors were collected from a man aged 18 to 29 in good health and CMV-seropositive.

CDR3 bases: TGCAGCGTTTCAAGACAGAATCAAGGCGGCTACACCTTC. This codes for CSVSRQNQGGYTF. J is TRBJ1-2 and V is TRBV29-1; D possibly corresponds to TRBD1 (5 bases). The V and J ends lost 5 bases and 8 bases respectively, with 18 bases between them. The germline gives CDR1 SQVTM, CDR2 ANQGSEA. The CDR3 consists of 13 residues.

The chain uses TRBV7-8 and TRBJ2-1, with 8 bases aligning to TRBD2. There are 20 residues in the CDR3. Germline V gene lookup returns CDR1 SGHVS and CDR2 FQNEAQ. The junction had 13 bases not matched to a gene; V was cut back by 0 bases and J by 0 bases. CDR3 in amino acids: CASSLAPPSGLVSSYNEQFF. The CDR3 DNA sequence: TGTGCCAGCAGCTTAGCGCCCCCTAGCGGGCTAGTGAGCTCCTACAATGAGCAGTTCTTC. Combining the CDR3 with reference TRBV7-8 and TRBJ2-1 gives the whole variable domain GAGVSQSPRYKVAKRGQDVALRCDPISGHVSLFWYQQALGQGPEFLTYFQNEAQLDKSGLPSDRFFAERPEGSVSTLKIQRTQQEDSAVYLCASSLAPPSGLVSSYNEQFFGPGTRLTVL.